This T cell receptor (beta chain) derives from a study of T-cell reconstitution after alpha-beta-depleted transplantation in children. In this sample, this clonotype turned up many times. Its antigen is not known. Study-wide points: By about two months after transplant, alpha-beta T cells reportedly arose from several hundred graft clones that had expanded.

The CDR3 contains 13 residues. V was cut by 4 bases and J by 0 bases, with 7 bases left in between. Germline V CDR1 and CDR2: SGHRS, YFSETQ. Preparation of the TCRbeta library was carried out with unique molecular identifiers. Using its own MiXCR run on the PCR reads, TCRdb lists one record per CDR3 protein. The table records around 600,000 distinct CDR3 sequences, roughly 23% of them present only once. The chain joins TRBV5-1 to TRBJ2-5; D gene uncertain. This receptor was taken from a boy in the first two years of life who had a stem cell transplant for acute myeloid leukemia, so the T cells may come from the graft donor. The sample in question was PBMCs, mostly from graft donor cells, obtained 360 days after TCRalphabeta/CD19-depleted stem cell transplant. Here the CDR3 DNA reads TGCGCCAGCAGCCCCCGGGACCAAGAGACCCAGTACTTC. Protein product: CASSPRDQETQYF. The complete variable domain, with remaining parts taken from reference TRBV5-1 and TRBJ2-5, reads KAGVTQTPRYLIKTRGQQVTLSCSPISGHRSVSWYQQTPGQGLQFLFEYFSETQRNKGNFPGRFSGRQFSNSRSEMNVSTLELGDSALYLCASSPRDQETQYFGPGTRLLVL.